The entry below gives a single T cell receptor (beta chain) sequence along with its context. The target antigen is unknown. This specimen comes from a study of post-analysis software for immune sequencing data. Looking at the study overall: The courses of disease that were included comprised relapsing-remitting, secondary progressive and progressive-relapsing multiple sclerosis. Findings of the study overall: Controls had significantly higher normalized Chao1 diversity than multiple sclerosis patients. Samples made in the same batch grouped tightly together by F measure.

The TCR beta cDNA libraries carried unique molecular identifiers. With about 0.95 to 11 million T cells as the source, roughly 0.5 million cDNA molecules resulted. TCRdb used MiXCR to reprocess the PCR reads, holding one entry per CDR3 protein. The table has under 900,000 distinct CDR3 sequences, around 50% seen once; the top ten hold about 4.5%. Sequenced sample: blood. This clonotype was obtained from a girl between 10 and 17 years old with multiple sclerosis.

The CDR3 region is CSVEGGASGGLFTDTQYF. CDR3 nucleotides: TGCAGCGTCGAGGGGGGGGCTAGCGGGGGACTTTTCACAGATACGCAGTATTTT. This chain links TRBV29-1 with TRBJ2-3, with 10 bases aligning to TRBD2. The germline gives CDR1 SQVTM, CDR2 ANQGSEA. V gave up 6 bases and J gave up 2 bases; unmatched junction bases: 17. This CDR3 is built from 18 residues.